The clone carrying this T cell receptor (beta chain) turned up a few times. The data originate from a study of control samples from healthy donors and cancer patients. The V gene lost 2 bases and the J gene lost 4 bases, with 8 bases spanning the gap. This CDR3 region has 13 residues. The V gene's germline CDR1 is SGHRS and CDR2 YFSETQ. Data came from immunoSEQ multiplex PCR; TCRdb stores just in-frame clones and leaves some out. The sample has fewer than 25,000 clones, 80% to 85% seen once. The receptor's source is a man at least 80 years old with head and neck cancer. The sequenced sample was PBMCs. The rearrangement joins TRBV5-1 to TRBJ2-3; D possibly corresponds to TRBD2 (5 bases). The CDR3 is CASSLEAADTQYF. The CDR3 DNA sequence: TGCGCCAGCAGCTTAGAAGCGGCAGATACGCAGTATTTT.